Listed here is a single T cell receptor (beta chain). V lost 7 bases, J lost 8 bases, and 17 bases lay in between. Germline lookup yields CDR1 MDHEN and CDR2 SYDVKM. This CDR3 has 13 residues. Generated by immunoSEQ multiplex PCR, the TCRdb table keeps only in-frame clones and is missing some. The data show about 40,000 clones, roughly 90% seen once. This sample is drawn from a study of T cell changes during pregnancy in multiple sclerosis. This receptor was taken from a female donor with multiple sclerosis, enrolled in a pregnancy study. V and J are TRBV28 and TRBJ1-2; TRBD1 might be the D (5 bases). Sample: CD4+ T cells from peripheral blood mononuclear cells, taken in the second trimester of pregnancy. The CDR3 DNA reads as TGTGCCAGCACCCTGGTAGGGGCGGAGGGCTACACCTTC. Its translation: CASTLVGAEGYTF.